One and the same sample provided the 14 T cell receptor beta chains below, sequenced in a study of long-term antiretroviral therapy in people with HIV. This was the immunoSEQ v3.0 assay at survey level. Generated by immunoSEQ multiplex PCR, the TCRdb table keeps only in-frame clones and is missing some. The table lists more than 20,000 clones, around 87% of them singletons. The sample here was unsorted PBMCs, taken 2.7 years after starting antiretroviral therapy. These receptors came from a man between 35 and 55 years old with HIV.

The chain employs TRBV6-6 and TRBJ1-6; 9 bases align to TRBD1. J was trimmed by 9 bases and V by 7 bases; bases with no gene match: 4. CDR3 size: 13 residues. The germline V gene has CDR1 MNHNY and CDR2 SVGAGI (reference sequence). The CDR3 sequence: CASTDRGGSPLHF. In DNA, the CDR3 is TGTGCCAGCACGGACAGGGGAGGTTCACCCCTCCACTTT.

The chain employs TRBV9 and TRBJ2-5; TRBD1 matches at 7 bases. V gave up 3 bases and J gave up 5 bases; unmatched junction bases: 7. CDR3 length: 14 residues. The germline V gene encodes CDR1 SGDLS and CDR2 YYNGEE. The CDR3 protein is CASSAYTGVETQYF. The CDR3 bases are TGTGCCAGCAGCGCTTATACAGGGGTGGAGACCCAGTACTTC.

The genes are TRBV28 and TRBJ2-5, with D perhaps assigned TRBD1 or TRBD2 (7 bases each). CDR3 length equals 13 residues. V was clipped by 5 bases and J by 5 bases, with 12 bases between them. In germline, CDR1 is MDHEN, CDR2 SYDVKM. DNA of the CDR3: TGTGCCAGCAGTCAGGGGGAGGGCGAGACCCAGTACTTC. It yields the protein CASSQGEGETQYF.

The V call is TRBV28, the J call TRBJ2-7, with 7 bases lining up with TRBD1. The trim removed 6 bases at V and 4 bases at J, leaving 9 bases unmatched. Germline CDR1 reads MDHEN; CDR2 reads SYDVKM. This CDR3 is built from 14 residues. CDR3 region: CASSPGGSRYEQYF. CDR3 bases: TGTGCCAGCAGCCCAGGGGGAAGTCGGTACGAGCAGTACTTC.

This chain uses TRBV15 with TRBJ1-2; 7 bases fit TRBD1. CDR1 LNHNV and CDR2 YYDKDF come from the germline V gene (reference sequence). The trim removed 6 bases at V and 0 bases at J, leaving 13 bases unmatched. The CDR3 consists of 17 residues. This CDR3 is CATRGQSLSLTNYGYTF. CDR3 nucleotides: TGTGCCACCAGGGGACAGTCGCTCTCATTGACTAACTATGGCTACACCTTC.

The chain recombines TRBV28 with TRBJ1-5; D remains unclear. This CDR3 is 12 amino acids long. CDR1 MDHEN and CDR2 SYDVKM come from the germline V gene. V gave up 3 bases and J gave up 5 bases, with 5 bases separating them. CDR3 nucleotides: TGTGCCAGCAGTTTTGTAGATCAGCCCCAGCATTTT. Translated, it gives CASSFVDQPQHF.

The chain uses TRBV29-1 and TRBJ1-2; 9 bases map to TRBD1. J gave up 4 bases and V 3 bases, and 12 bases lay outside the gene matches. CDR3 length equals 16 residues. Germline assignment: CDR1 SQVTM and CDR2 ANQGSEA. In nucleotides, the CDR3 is TGCAGCGTTGATAGCGGTGCAGGACAGGGGACCTATGGCTACACCTTC. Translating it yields CSVDSGAGQGTYGYTF.

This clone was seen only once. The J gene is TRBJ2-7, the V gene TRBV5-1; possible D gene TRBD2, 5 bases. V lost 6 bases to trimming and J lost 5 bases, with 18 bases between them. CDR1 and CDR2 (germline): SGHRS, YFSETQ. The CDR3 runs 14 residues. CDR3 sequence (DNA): TGCGCCAGCAAGACAATGGGGAGTTGGGACGAGCAGTACTTC. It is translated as CASKTMGSWDEQYF.

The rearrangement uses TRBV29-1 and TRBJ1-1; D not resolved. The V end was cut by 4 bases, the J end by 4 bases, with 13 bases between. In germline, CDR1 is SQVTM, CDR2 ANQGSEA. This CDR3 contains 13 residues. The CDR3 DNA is TGCAGCGTTGGCATAAGGCAGTCCACTGAAGCTTTCTTT. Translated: CSVGIRQSTEAFF.

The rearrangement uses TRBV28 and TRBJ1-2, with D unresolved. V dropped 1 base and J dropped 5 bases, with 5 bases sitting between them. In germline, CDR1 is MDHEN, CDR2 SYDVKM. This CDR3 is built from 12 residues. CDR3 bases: TGTGCCAGCAGTTTATCACAATATGGCTACACCTTC. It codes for CASSLSQYGYTF.

In DNA form, the CDR3 reads TGCAGCGTTGAAGCACTGAATTACAATGAGCAGTTCTTC. Encoded protein: CSVEALNYNEQFF. The chain links TRBV29-1 to TRBJ2-1; D gene uncertain. The CDR3 length is 13 residues. CDR1 and CDR2 (germline): SQVTM, ANQGSEA. Trimming stripped 1 base from V and 4 bases from J, with 8 bases between.

The DNA of the CDR3 is TGTGCCTCTCAAGACAGGAACACTGAAGCTTTCTTT. Residues: CASQDRNTEAFF. V gene TRBV19 combines with J gene TRBJ1-1, with a possible D match to TRBD1 (5 bases). V was trimmed by 11 bases and J by 1 base, leaving 11 bases between them. The CDR3 is made up of 12 amino acids. CDR1 LNHDA and CDR2 SQIVND come from the germline V gene (reference sequence).

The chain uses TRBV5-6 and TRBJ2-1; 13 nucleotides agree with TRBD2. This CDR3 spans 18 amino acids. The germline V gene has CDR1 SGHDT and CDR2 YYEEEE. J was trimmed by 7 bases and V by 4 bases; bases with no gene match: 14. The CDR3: CASSLEITLLAGGNEQFF. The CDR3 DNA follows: TGTGCCAGCAGCCTCGAGATCACTTTACTAGCGGGGGGGAATGAGCAGTTCTTC.

CDR3 nucleotide sequence: TGCAGCGTCCTACTTGGTGGGCAGCAGTACTTC. Translated: CSVLLGGQQYF. J is TRBJ2-7 and V is TRBV29-1; no definite D call. In germline, CDR1 is SQVTM, CDR2 ANQGSEA. This CDR3 region has 11 residues. V was shortened by 6 bases and J by 8 bases, with 14 bases between the two germline ends.